This entry lists 15 T cell receptor beta chains sequenced from one sample in a study of early T cells in non-severe SARS-CoV-2 infection (TCRdb year 2021). The receptor library was made with 5' RACE. TCRdb lists the instrument as NextSeq 500. TCRdb trimmed public reads at Q25 via fastp, called clones via MiXCR and kept in-frame beta chains. Every CDR3 protein is listed once, alongside the most common genes and DNA of its rows. Here the sample has 50,000 to 70,000 distinct CDR3 sequences; approximately 6.1% occur a single time. The ten largest make up about 3.4% of the sample. The starting material was whole blood, obtained at baseline. The receptors were sampled from an adult who was a healthcare worker with PCR-confirmed SARS-CoV-2 infection or an uninfected control (not recorded which).

Points on this clonotype: With a much larger clone just one base away, this may be a read error. The chain uses TRBV19 and TRBJ2-1, with 7 bases aligning to TRBD2. CDR1 and CDR2 from the germline V gene are LNHDA and SQIVND (reference sequence). With V trimmed by 9 bases and J by 9 bases, 11 bases remained unmatched. The CDR3 runs to 13 residues. CDR3 nucleotide sequence: TGTGCCAGCGCCGATGGGAGGGCCGGTGAGCAGTTCTTC. It specifies CASADGRAGEQFF.

This clonotype was counted ten times or more. CDR3 DNA sequence: TGCAGTGCTAGAGATGGAGGGACAGGCAATCAGCCCCAGCATTTT. This encodes CSARDGGTGNQPQHF. This sequence joins TRBV20-1 and TRBJ1-5, with 7 bases that match TRBD1. Per the germline V gene, CDR1 is DFQATT and CDR2 is SNEGSKA (reference sequence). CDR3 length: 15 residues. V shed 0 bases, J shed 2 bases, and the junction held 4 bases outside the gene matches.

This clonotype showed up many times. The chain combines TRBV6-6 with TRBJ1-1; a possible D gene is TRBD1 (5 bases). V was pared by 2 bases and J by 3 bases, with 10 bases between. The CDR3 sequence is 14 residues long. Germline V CDR1 and CDR2: MNHNY, SVGAGI (reference sequence). The CDR3 spells CASSYRGADTEAFF. As DNA, the CDR3 is TGTGCCAGCAGTTACAGAGGGGCGGACACTGAAGCTTTCTTT.

This clonotype was detected only a few times. The chain carries TRBV14 and TRBJ2-1; tentatively, D is TRBD1 or TRBD2 (5 bases each). V was shortened by 1 base and J by 7 bases, with 14 bases between the two germline ends. CDR1 and CDR2 (germline): SGHDN, FVKESK. The CDR3 is made up of 15 amino acids. In nucleotides, the CDR3 is TGTGCCAGCAGCCAAGTTGGGGGTGGCGAGAATGAGCAGTTCTTC. Residues: CASSQVGGGENEQFF. The complete variable domain, with remaining parts taken from reference TRBV14 and TRBJ2-1, reads EAGVTQFPSHSVIEKGQTVTLRCDPISGHDNLYWYRRVMGKEIKFLLHFVKESKQDESGMPNNRFLAERTGGTYSTLKVQPAELEDSGVYFCASSQVGGGENEQFFGPGTRLTVL.

This clonotype occurred many times. The chain is built from TRBV6-1 and TRBJ1-2; D is perhaps TRBD1 (5 bases). The germline V gene encodes CDR1 MNHNS and CDR2 SASEGT. Trimming removed 3 bases from V and 3 bases from J, with 20 bases in between. The CDR3 totals 17 residues. CDR3 residues: CASSDIIQDNLYYGYTF. Here the CDR3 DNA reads TGTGCCAGCAGTGATATTATTCAGGACAACCTTTACTATGGCTACACCTTC.

This clonotype was observed at least ten times. V usage is TRBV29-1 and J usage is TRBJ1-1, with no clear D. This CDR3 region has 11 residues. Between the trimmed V and J ends, which lost 6 bases and 2 bases, there was a span of 7 bases. CDR1 is SQVTM, CDR2 ANQGSEA, per germline. Here the CDR3 reads CSVQVNTEAFF. In DNA, the CDR3 is TGCAGCGTACAAGTAAACACTGAAGCTTTCTTT.

This clonotype was observed at least ten times. This sequence joins TRBV28 and TRBJ2-1; no firm D call. Trimming shortened V by 1 base and J by 0 bases, and 7 bases separated the two germline ends. CDR1 and CDR2 (germline): MDHEN, SYDVKM. This CDR3 comprises 15 residues. Here the CDR3 reads CASSLSYPSYNEQFF. The CDR3 DNA sequence: TGTGCCAGCAGTTTATCATATCCCTCCTACAATGAGCAGTTCTTC.

There are many counts of this clonotype. The rearrangement links TRBV5-1 to TRBJ2-5, with TRBD2 matching 9 bases. The CDR3 is 14 residues long. Germline V gives CDR1 SGHRS, CDR2 YFSETQ. V was pared by 4 bases and J by 2 bases, with 3 bases of the junction left unmatched. This chain's CDR3 is CASSTSGRQETQYF. Here the CDR3 DNA reads TGCGCCAGCAGCACGAGCGGGAGGCAAGAGACCCAGTACTTC.

V is TRBV5-1 and J is TRBJ2-1, with D perhaps TRBD2 (6 bases). Trimming pared 4 bases from V and 8 bases from J, leaving 16 bases between. CDR3 length: 14 residues. Germline V lookup: CDR1 SGHRS, CDR2 YFSETQ. Here the CDR3 reads CASSLQWGDHEQFF. In DNA form, the CDR3 reads TGCGCCAGCAGCCTTCAATGGGGGGACCATGAGCAGTTCTTC.

This clonotype was recorded a few times. This chain connects TRBV6-1 to TRBJ1-1, with a tentative D call TRBD1 (6 bases). Trimming removed 5 bases at V and 0 bases at J, with 10 bases between. The CDR3 contains 14 residues. Germline V gives CDR1 MNHNS, CDR2 SASEGT. The CDR3 nucleotides read TGTGCCAGCAGTACAGGGTCCATGAACACTGAAGCTTTCTTT. Its translation: CASSTGSMNTEAFF.

This chain links TRBV20-1 with TRBJ2-5, with TRBD2 matching 9 bases. The CDR3 totals 13 residues. CDR1 is DFQATT, CDR2 SNEGSKA, per germline (reference sequence). V was clipped by 6 bases and J by 5 bases; unmatched bases: 7. The CDR3 DNA reads TGCAGTGCGACAGCGGGAGGCCGGGAGACCCAGTACTTC. This codes for CSATAGGRETQYF.

This clonotype appeared many times. The CDR3 protein is CASSSEGLLYF. The DNA of the CDR3 is TGTGCCAGCAGTTCGGAGGGATTGCTGTACTTC. The chain has TRBV28 and TRBJ2-7; D might be TRBD2 (6 bases). This CDR3 has 11 residues. Trimming pared 4 bases from V and 12 bases from J, leaving 13 bases between. In germline, CDR1 is MDHEN, CDR2 SYDVKM.

This clonotype was found many times. The V and J genes are TRBV10-2 and TRBJ1-4; 9 nucleotides line up with TRBD1. Germline V gives CDR1 WSHSY, CDR2 SAAADI. The CDR3 consists of 18 residues. V gave up 3 bases and J gave up 2 bases; unmatched junction bases: 10. CDR3 DNA sequence: TGCGCCAGCAGTGACCGGGACAGGGAGGGAGTGACTAATGAAAAACTGTTTTTT. It encodes CASSDRDREGVTNEKLFF.

A few counts support this clonotype. The gene calls are TRBV6-5 and TRBJ2-7; D tentatively fits TRBD1 or TRBD2 (5 bases each). Trimming left V 2 bases short and J 7 bases short, with 9 bases between. The CDR3 is 12 residues long. The germline CDR1 and CDR2 sequences are MNHEY and SVGAGI. The CDR3 region is CASSYLRGEQYF. The CDR3 bases are TGTGCCAGCAGTTACCTGAGGGGTGAGCAGTACTTC.

This clonotype has ten or more counts. The chain is built from TRBV7-2 and TRBJ2-5; D perhaps matches TRBD1 (6 bases). Between the trimmed V and J ends, which lost 5 bases and 5 bases, there was a span of 15 bases. Germline V lookup: CDR1 SGHTA, CDR2 FQGNSA. CDR3 size: 14 residues. CDR3 coding DNA: TGTGCCAGCAGCCCCGACAGGAGGAGGGAGACCCAGTACTTC. Translating gives CASSPDRRRETQYF.